This entry is about one TCR beta chain. Single viable CD3+CD4+CD8-CD45RO+ cells were sorted as the memory CD4+ T cells. CD4+ T cells were isolated by positive magnetic selection. The data were obtained in a study of memory CD4+ T cells and cytomegalovirus serostatus. Authors' processing steps: Out-of-frame sequences were removed, leaving 2,000,000 or so distinct TCRbeta sequences. Assay used: immunoSEQ multiplex PCR; TCRdb lists only in-frame clones, some missing. D and trimming come from the DNA, and the V and J calls and clone size come from that table. Here the sample spans about 56,000 clones, 82% being singletons. Sequencing was performed on memory CD4+ T cells from blood. This receptor was obtained from an adult in good health and CMV-seronegative.

DNA for the CDR3: TGTGCCAGCAGCGCGAGGATTAGCGGGGACTTCACCCAGTACTTC. Its translation is CASSARISGDFTQYF. The chain is built from TRBV7-6 and TRBJ2-5; 8 bases are a match to TRBD2. Germline V gene sequence: CDR1 SGHVS, CDR2 FNYEAQ. The CDR3 is 15 residues long. Losses at the gene ends were 5 bases for V and 8 bases for J; bases not matched to a gene: 13.